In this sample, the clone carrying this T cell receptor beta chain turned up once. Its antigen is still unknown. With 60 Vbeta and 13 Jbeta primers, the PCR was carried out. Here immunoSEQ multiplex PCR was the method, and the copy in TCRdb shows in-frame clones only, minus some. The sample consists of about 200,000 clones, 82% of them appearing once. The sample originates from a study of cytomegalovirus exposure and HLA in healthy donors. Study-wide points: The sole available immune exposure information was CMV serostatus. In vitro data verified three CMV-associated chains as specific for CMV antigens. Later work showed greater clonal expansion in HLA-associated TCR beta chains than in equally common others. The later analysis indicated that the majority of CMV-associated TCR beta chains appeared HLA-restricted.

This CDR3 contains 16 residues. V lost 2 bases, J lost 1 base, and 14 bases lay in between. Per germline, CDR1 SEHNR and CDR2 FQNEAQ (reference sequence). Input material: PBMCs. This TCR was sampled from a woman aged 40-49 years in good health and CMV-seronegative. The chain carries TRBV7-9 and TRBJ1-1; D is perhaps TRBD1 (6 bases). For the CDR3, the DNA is TGTGCCAGCAGCTTAAGGGGGACCTATAAGAACACTGAAGCTTTCTTT. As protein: CASSLRGTYKNTEAFF.